The T cell receptor (beta chain) under discussion was sequenced for a study of CXCR3-negative and CXCR3-positive naive CD8 T cells. UMI labels and 5' RACE were used to prepare the TRB cDNA libraries. TCRdb re-called the 5' RACE reads; every CDR3 protein appears as one record, without DNA. Recorded for this sample: around 65,000 distinct CDR3 sequences. Overall study results and limits: Memory CD8+ T cell repertoires were far less diverse than both naive subsets. Naive cells that were CXCR3-positive had more hydrophobic TRB CDR3s (compared with CXCR3-negative naive cells).

CDR3 length: 12 residues. CDR1 is SEHNR, CDR2 FQNEAQ, per germline (reference sequence). As concerns this clonotype: Its antigen is not identified.

Triplicates of under 350,000 cells were sorted from each CD8+ T cell subset. This chain links TRBV7-9 with TRBJ1-5; there is no DNA to check the TCRdb D call of TRBD1. Sequencing used naive CXCR3+ CD8+ T cells from blood. Stated subset: CD45RO-CCR7+CD27+CD95- naive CD8+ T cells expressing CXCR3 (TNR3+). The clonotype was recovered from a human donor in good health. Some clones in this sample may be carry-over from other donors' samples. Here the CDR3 reads CASSPLNQPQHF. The entire variable domain, with the rest obtained from reference TRBV7-9 and TRBJ1-5, is as follows: DTGVSQNPRHKITKRGQNVTFRCDPISEHNRLYWYRQTLGQGPEFLTYFQNEAQLEKSRLLSDRFSAERPKGSFSTLEIQRTEQGDSAMYLCASSPLNQPQHFGDGTRLSIL.